The following is a T cell receptor beta chain sequence with its context. Its specificity is not known. Researchers ran immunoSEQ v3.0 at survey level. This table comes from immunoSEQ multiplex PCR, and its TCRdb copy is limited to in-frame clones, with some not included. Of fewer than 25,000 clones in the sample, more than 75% were seen once. These data originate in a study of long-term antiretroviral therapy in people with HIV. The study, taken as a whole, reports: Researchers lacked any data on ART adherence, viral resistance or therapy changes.

The CDR3 length is 15 residues. Germline V gives CDR1 SGHRS, CDR2 YFSETQ. V was pared by 4 bases and J by 7 bases, with 6 bases of the junction left unmatched. This sample comprised unsorted PBMCs, obtained 1.8 years before starting antiretroviral therapy. This clonotype was obtained from a woman in her thirties with HIV. The chain is built from TRBV5-1 and TRBJ2-2; the match to TRBD1 covers 11 bases. The CDR3 is CASSLDRGRSGELFF. CDR3 nucleotide sequence: TGCGCCAGCAGCCTGGACAGGGGGCGTAGCGGGGAGCTGTTTTTT.